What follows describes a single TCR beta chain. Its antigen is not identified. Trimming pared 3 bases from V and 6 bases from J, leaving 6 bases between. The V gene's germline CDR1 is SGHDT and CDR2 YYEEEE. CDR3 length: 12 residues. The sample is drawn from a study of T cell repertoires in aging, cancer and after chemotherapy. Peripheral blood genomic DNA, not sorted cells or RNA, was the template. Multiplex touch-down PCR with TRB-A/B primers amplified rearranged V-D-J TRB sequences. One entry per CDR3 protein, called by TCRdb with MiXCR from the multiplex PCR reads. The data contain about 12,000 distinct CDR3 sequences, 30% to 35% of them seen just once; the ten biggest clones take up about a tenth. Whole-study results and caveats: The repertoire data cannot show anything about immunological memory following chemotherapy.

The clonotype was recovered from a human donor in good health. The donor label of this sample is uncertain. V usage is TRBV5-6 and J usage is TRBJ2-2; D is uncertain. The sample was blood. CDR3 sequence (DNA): TGTGCCAGCAGCTGGCGCCCCGGGGAGCTGTTTTTT. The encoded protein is CASSWRPGELFF.